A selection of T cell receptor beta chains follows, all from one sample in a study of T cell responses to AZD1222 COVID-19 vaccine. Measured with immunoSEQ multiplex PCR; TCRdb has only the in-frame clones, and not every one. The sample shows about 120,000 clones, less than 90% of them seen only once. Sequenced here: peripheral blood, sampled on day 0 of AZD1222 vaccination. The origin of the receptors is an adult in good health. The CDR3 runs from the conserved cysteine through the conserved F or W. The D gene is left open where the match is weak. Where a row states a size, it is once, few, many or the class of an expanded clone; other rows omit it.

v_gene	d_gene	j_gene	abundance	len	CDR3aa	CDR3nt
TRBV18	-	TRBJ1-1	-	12	CASSPGRAEAFF	TGTGCCAGCTCACCGGGGAGGGCTGAAGCTTTCTTT
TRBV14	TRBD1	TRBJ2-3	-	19	CASSLLDVGTGRSTDTQYF	TGTGCCAGCAGCCTCCTAGACGTGGGGACAGGGAGGAGCACAGATACGCAGTATTTT
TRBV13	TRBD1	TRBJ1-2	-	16	CASSSTIPRGNYGYTF	TGTGCCAGCAGCTCCACGATACCCAGGGGGAACTATGGCTACACCTTC
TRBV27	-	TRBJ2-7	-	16	CASSFLGTGDSYEQYF	TGTGCCAGCAGTTTTTTGGGTACTGGGGACTCCTACGAGCAGTACTTC
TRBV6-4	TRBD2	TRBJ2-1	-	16	CASSDGSSGGADEQFF	TGTGCCAGCAGTGACGGGAGTAGCGGGGGGGCTGATGAGCAGTTCTTC
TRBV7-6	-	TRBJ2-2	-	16	CASSPGTRDSTGELFF	TGTGCCAGCAGCCCCGGGACAAGGGATAGTACCGGGGAGCTGTTTTTT
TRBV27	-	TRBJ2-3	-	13	CASILPDLDTQYF	TGTGCCAGCATCCTTCCCGACCTAGATACGCAGTATTTT
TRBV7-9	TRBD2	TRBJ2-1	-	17	CASSLGTGTSGGNEQFF	TGTGCCAGCAGCTTGGGGACCGGGACTAGCGGGGGAAATGAACAGTTCTTC
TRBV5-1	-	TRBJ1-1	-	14	CASSWEGQNTEAFF	TGCGCCAGCAGCTGGGAGGGGCAGAACACTGAAGCTTTCTTT
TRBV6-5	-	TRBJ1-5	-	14	CASSYRDTNQPQHF	TGTGCCAGCAGTTACCGGGACACAAATCAGCCCCAGCATTTT
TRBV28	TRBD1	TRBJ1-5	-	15	CASWDRGYSNQPQHF	TGTGCCAGCTGGGACAGGGGTTATAGCAATCAGCCCCAGCATTTT
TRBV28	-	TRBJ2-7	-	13	CASKTIWNYEQYF	TGTGCCAGCAAAACGATCTGGAACTACGAGCAGTACTTC
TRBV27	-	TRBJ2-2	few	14	CASSFTGAGGELFF	TGTGCCAGCAGTTTTACGGGAGCGGGCGGGGAGCTGTTTTTT
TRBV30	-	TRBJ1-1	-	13	CAWSVRRLTEAFF	TGTGCCTGGAGTGTCCGGAGACTCACTGAAGCTTTCTTT
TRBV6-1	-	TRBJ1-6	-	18	CASSEAAWPSSYNSPLHF	TGTGCCAGCAGTGAAGCGGCTTGGCCGAGCTCCTATAATTCACCCCTCCACTTT
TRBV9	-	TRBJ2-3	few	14	CASSVGVGTDTQYF	TGTGCCAGCAGCGTAGGCGTAGGCACAGATACGCAGTATTTT
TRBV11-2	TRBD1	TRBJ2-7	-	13	CASSFGTGYEQYF	TGTGCCAGCAGCTTTGGGACAGGGTACGAGCAGTACTTC
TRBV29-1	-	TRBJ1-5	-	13	CSATSVPNQPQHF	TGCAGCGCTACGTCTGTCCCCAATCAGCCCCAGCATTTT
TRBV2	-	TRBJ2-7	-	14	CASVAGRYSYEQYF	TGTGCCAGCGTGGCGGGACGGTACTCCTACGAGCAGTACTTC
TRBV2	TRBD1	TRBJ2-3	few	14	CASSEQGGTDTQYF	TGTGCCAGCAGTGAACAGGGGGGCACAGATACGCAGTATTTT
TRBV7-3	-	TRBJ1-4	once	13	CASSLALNEKLFF	TGTGCCAGCAGCTTGGCACTGAATGAAAAACTGTTTTTT
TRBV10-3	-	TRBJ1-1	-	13	CAIGRGMDSEAFF	TGTGCCATCGGAAGGGGGATGGATTCTGAAGCTTTCTTT
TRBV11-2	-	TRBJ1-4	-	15	CASSYQTGPNEKLFF	TGTGCCAGCAGTTACCAGACAGGACCTAATGAAAAACTGTTTTTT
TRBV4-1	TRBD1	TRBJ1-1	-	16	CASSQDRTGGGTEAFF	TGCGCCAGCAGCCAAGATAGGACAGGGGGAGGTACTGAAGCTTTCTTT
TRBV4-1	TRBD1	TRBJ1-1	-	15	CASSQDGRGQTEAFF	TGCGCCAGCAGCCAAGATGGCAGGGGGCAGACTGAAGCTTTCTTT
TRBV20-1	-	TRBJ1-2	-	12	CSASPWAGGYTF	TGCAGTGCTAGTCCCTGGGCGGGGGGCTACACCTTC
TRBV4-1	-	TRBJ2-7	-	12	CASSLPLGEQYF	TGCGCCAGCAGCCTCCCCCTGGGTGAGCAGTACTTC
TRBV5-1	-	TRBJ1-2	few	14	CASSPAGTNYGYTF	TGCGCCAGCAGCCCAGCAGGGACAAACTATGGCTACACCTTC
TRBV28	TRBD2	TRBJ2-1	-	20	CASSLWAGTSGRGSRNEQFF	TGTGCCAGCAGTTTATGGGCCGGGACTAGCGGGAGAGGAAGCCGCAATGAGCAGTTCTTC
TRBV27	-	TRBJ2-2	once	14	CASSLQGLAGELFF	TGTGCCAGCAGTTTACAGGGTTTAGCCGGGGAGCTGTTTTTT
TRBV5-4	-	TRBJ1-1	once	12	CASSLYATEAFF	TGTGCCAGCAGCTTGTATGCCACTGAAGCTTTCTTT
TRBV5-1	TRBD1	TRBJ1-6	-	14	CASSTGTGGSPLHF	TGCGCCAGCAGCACAGGGACAGGAGGTTCACCCCTCCACTTT
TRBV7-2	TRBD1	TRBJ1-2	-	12	CASSLDRGGYTF	TGTGCCAGCAGCCTGGACAGGGGTGGCTACACCTTC
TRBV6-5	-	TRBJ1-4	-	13	CASTSELFEKLFF	TGTGCCAGCACGTCGGAACTCTTCGAAAAACTGTTTTTT
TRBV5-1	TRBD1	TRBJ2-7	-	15	CASSTRQGAVYEQYF	TGCGCCAGCAGCACCCGACAGGGGGCTGTCTACGAGCAGTACTTC
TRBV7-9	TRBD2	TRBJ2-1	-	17	CASSSDRLAGEHNEQFF	TGTGCCAGCAGCTCCGACCGACTAGCGGGGGAACACAATGAGCAGTTCTTC
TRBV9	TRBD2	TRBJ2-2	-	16	CASSVVAGANTGELFF	TGTGCCAGCAGCGTAGTAGCGGGGGCAAACACCGGGGAGCTGTTTTTT
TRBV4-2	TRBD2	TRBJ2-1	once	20	CASSQDWTSGNWYRWNEQFF	TGTGCCAGCAGCCAAGACTGGACTAGCGGGAACTGGTATAGGTGGAATGAGCAGTTCTTC
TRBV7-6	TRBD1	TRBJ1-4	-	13	CASSQDRNEKLFF	TGTGCCAGCAGCCAGGACAGGAATGAAAAACTGTTTTTT
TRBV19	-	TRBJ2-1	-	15	CASSWRDHLLGEQFF	TGTGCCAGTAGTTGGCGGGACCACCTTCTTGGTGAGCAGTTCTTC
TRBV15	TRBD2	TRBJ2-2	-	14	CATWTSGSGGELFF	TGTGCCACTTGGACTAGCGGGAGTGGCGGGGAGCTGTTTTTT
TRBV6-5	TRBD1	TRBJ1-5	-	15	CASSYSTGANQPQHF	TGTGCCAGCAGTTACTCGACAGGGGCGAATCAGCCCCAGCATTTT
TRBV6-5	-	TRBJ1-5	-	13	CASEDRPNQPQHF	TGTGCCAGCGAAGACAGGCCCAATCAGCCCCAGCATTTT
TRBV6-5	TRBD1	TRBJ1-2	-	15	CASSYSLDRGGGYTF	TGTGCCAGCAGTTACTCCCTGGACAGGGGGGGTGGCTACACCTTC
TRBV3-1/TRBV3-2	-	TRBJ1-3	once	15	CASSQGTEPGNTIYF	TGTGCCAGCAGCCAAGGGACGGAACCTGGAAACACCATATATTTT
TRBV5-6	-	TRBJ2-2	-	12	CASSPGPGELFF	TGTGCCAGCAGCCCAGGGCCCGGGGAGCTGTTTTTT
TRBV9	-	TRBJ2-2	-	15	CASSLGWLPTGELFF	TGTGCCAGCAGTCTAGGCTGGCTTCCTACCGGGGAGCTGTTTTTT
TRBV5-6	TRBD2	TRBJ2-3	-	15	CASRRTSGVTDTQYF	TGTGCCAGCAGGCGGACTAGCGGGGTTACAGATACGCAGTATTTT
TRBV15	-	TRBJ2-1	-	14	CATSRDPSYNEQFF	TGTGCCACCAGCAGAGACCCCTCCTACAATGAGCAGTTCTTC
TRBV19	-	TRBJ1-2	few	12	CASSIAGYGYTF	TGTGCCAGTAGTATCGCAGGGTATGGCTACACCTTC
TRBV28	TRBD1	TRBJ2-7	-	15	CASSLSETGAYEQYF	TGTGCCAGCAGTTTATCTGAGACAGGGGCTTACGAGCAGTACTTC
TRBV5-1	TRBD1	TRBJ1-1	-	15	CASRAGGQAETEAFF	TGCGCCAGCAGGGCGGGCGGACAGGCGGAAACTGAAGCTTTCTTT
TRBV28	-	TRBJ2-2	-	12	CASTFGTGELFF	TGTGCCAGCACTTTTGGCACCGGGGAGCTGTTTTTT
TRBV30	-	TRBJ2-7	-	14	CAWKIQSGSYEQYF	TGTGCCTGGAAAATTCAGTCAGGGTCCTACGAGCAGTACTTC
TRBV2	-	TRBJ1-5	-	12	CASRILESAQHF	TGTGCCAGCAGGATCCTAGAATCAGCCCAGCATTTT
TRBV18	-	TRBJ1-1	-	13	CASSKGARTEAFF	TGTGCCAGCTCAAAAGGGGCGAGGACTGAAGCTTTCTTT
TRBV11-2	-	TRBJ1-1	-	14	CASSLGHEVTEAFF	TGTGCCAGCAGCTTAGGCCATGAGGTCACTGAAGCTTTCTTT
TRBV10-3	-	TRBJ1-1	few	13	CAGQTGQNTEAFF	TGTGCCGGACAGACAGGCCAGAACACTGAAGCTTTCTTT
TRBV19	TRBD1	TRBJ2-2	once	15	CASSRDSQNTGELFF	TGTGCCAGTAGCCGGGACAGCCAGAACACCGGGGAGCTGTTTTTT
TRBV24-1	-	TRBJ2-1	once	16	CATSSRSFSSYNEQFF	TGTGCCACCAGTTCCCGGTCGTTTAGCTCCTACAATGAGCAGTTCTTC